This T cell receptor (beta chain) was sequenced in a study of cytotoxic CD8 clonotypes in ibrutinib-treated CLL. Study outcomes and limitations: Sampling of sustained-remission and progressing patients occurred at differing times. Rare overall, public clonotypes shrank or held steady under therapy.

Germline values: CDR1 MNHEY, CDR2 SMNVEV (reference sequence). The length of the CDR3 is 14 residues. With 4 bases removed from V and 3 bases from J, the gap between germline ends came to 9 bases. Using immunoSEQ multiplex PCR, the repertoire was profiled, and TCRdb retains in-frame clones only, with some absent. The table lists 50,000 to 60,000 clones, 83% of them singletons. In the case of this clone: Its antigen is not known.

With cryopreserved PBMCs as the source, roughly 2 micrograms of genomic DNA went to TCR beta libraries. Here the sequenced sample was PBMCs, taken after 24 months of ibrutinib treatment. This TCR was sampled from a human donor with chronic lymphocytic leukemia. The genes are TRBV27 and TRBJ2-2; D is unclear. This chain's CDR3 is CASSWASYTGELFF. The CDR3 nucleotides are TGTGCCAGCAGTTGGGCCTCTTACACCGGGGAGCTGTTTTTT.